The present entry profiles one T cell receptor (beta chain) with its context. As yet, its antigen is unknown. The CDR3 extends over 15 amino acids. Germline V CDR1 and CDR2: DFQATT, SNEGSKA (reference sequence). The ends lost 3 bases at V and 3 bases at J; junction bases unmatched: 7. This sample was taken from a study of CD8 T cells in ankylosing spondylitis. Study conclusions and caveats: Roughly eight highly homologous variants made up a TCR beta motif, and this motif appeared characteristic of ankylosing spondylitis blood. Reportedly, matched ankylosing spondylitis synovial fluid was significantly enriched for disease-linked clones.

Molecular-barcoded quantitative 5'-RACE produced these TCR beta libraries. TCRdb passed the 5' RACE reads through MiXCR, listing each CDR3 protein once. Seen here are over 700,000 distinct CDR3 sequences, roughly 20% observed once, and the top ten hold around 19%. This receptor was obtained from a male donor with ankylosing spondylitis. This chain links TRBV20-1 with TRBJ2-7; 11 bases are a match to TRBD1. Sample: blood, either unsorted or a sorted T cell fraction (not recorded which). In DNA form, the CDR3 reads TGCAGTGCTAGTGGACAGGGGGCGCGGAGCTACGAGCAGTACTTC. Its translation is CSASGQGARSYEQYF.